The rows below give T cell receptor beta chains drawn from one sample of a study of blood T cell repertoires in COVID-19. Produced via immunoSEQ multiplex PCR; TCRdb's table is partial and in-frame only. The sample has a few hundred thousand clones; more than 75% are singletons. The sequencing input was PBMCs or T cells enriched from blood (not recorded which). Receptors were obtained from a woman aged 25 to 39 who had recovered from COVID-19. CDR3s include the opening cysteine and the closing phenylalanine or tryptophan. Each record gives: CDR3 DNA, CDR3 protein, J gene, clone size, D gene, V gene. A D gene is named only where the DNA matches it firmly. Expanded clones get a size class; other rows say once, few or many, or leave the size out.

cdr3_nt: TGTGCCAGTAGTATAGGACAGGGTAACGAGCAGTACTTC; cdr3_aa: CASSIGQGNEQYF; j_call: TRBJ2-7; clone_size: NA; d_call: TRBD1; v_call: TRBV19
cdr3_nt: TGTGCCAGCAGCGGACAGGGGGCCGGAGAGACCCAGTACTTC; cdr3_aa: CASSGQGAGETQYF; j_call: TRBJ2-5; clone_size: NA; d_call: TRBD1; v_call: TRBV5-4
cdr3_nt: TGTGCCAGCAGTTTGCGGGGGATGAACACTGAAGCTTTCTTT; cdr3_aa: CASSLRGMNTEAFF; j_call: TRBJ1-1; clone_size: once; d_call: NA; v_call: TRBV28
cdr3_nt: TGTGCCAGCCAGGGCCCATATAACTATGGCTACACCTTC; cdr3_aa: CASQGPYNYGYTF; j_call: TRBJ1-2; clone_size: once; d_call: NA; v_call: TRBV25-1
cdr3_nt: TGTGCCAGCACCCGTTTGGGACTGAATTCGAACACCGGGGAGCTGTTTTTT; cdr3_aa: CASTRLGLNSNTGELFF; j_call: TRBJ2-2; clone_size: NA; d_call: NA; v_call: TRBV28
cdr3_nt: TGTGCCAGCAGCTTGCGGCAGGTAGCGAGGGAGACCCAGTACTTC; cdr3_aa: CASSLRQVARETQYF; j_call: TRBJ2-5; clone_size: NA; d_call: NA; v_call: TRBV5-6
cdr3_nt: TGTGCCAGCTCACCACGTCCCGGGACAGGGAACTATGGCTACACCTTC; cdr3_aa: CASSPRPGTGNYGYTF; j_call: TRBJ1-2; clone_size: NA; d_call: TRBD1; v_call: TRBV18
cdr3_nt: TGTGCCAGCAGCTTTAGATGGACTGAAGCTTTCTTT; cdr3_aa: CASSFRWTEAFF; j_call: TRBJ1-1; clone_size: NA; d_call: NA; v_call: TRBV7-2
cdr3_nt: TGTGCCAGCTCAGGGAGAATACAAGAGACCCAGTACTTC; cdr3_aa: CASSGRIQETQYF; j_call: TRBJ2-5; clone_size: NA; d_call: NA; v_call: TRBV18
cdr3_nt: TGTGCCAGCAGCTTAAGAGATGGGAACACTGAAGCTTTCTTT; cdr3_aa: CASSLRDGNTEAFF; j_call: TRBJ1-1; clone_size: NA; d_call: NA; v_call: TRBV7-9
cdr3_nt: TGCGCCAGCAGCCTGGGACTTTCCAGTGAGCAGTTCTTC; cdr3_aa: CASSLGLSSEQFF; j_call: TRBJ2-1; clone_size: NA; d_call: NA; v_call: TRBV5-1
cdr3_nt: TGTGCCAGCAGCTCACGACAGGTCCTGAACACTGAAGCTTTCTTT; cdr3_aa: CASSSRQVLNTEAFF; j_call: TRBJ1-1; clone_size: NA; d_call: NA; v_call: TRBV7-2
cdr3_nt: TGTGCCAGCAGATTAGACAGGGGGCAAGGCTACACCTTC; cdr3_aa: CASRLDRGQGYTF; j_call: TRBJ1-2; clone_size: NA; d_call: TRBD1; v_call: TRBV27
cdr3_nt: TGTGCCAGCAGCTGGGGCAGGGGGATTCAAGAGACCCAGTACTTC; cdr3_aa: CASSWGRGIQETQYF; j_call: TRBJ2-5; clone_size: NA; d_call: TRBD1; v_call: TRBV7-3
cdr3_nt: TGTGCCAGCAGTTTAACTGATAATTCACCCCTCCACTTT; cdr3_aa: CASSLTDNSPLHF; j_call: TRBJ1-6; clone_size: many; d_call: NA; v_call: TRBV28
cdr3_nt: TGCGCCAGCAGCCAGCGACTAGCGGGAGTGGACACCGGGGAGCTGTTTTTT; cdr3_aa: CASSQRLAGVDTGELFF; j_call: TRBJ2-2; clone_size: NA; d_call: TRBD2; v_call: TRBV4-1
cdr3_nt: TGTGCCAGCAGCTTAGGACAGGGCAAAAACAATGAGCAGTTCTTC; cdr3_aa: CASSLGQGKNNEQFF; j_call: TRBJ2-1; clone_size: NA; d_call: TRBD1; v_call: TRBV7-2
cdr3_nt: TGTGCCAGCAGCCCTGAGGGGGCAAGAAACTATGGCTACACCTTC; cdr3_aa: CASSPEGARNYGYTF; j_call: TRBJ1-2; clone_size: NA; d_call: TRBD1; v_call: TRBV7-9
cdr3_nt: TGTGCCAGCAGCTTGGGGGCCTCTGGGGCCAACGTCCTGACTTTC; cdr3_aa: CASSLGASGANVLTF; j_call: TRBJ2-6; clone_size: NA; d_call: NA; v_call: TRBV5-6
cdr3_nt: TGTGCCACCAGTGATTTGGACCGGGGAAAAGATACGCAGTATTTT; cdr3_aa: CATSDLDRGKDTQYF; j_call: TRBJ2-3; clone_size: NA; d_call: NA; v_call: TRBV24-1
cdr3_nt: TGTGCCAGCAGTTTGCCCGGACAGTCTGTTGGCGTCTTC; cdr3_aa: CASSLPGQSVGVF; j_call: TRBJ2-1; clone_size: NA; d_call: NA; v_call: TRBV12-3/TRBV12-4
cdr3_nt: TGCGCCAGCCGCACAGGGGGCGAGGGCTACACCTTC; cdr3_aa: CASRTGGEGYTF; j_call: TRBJ1-2; clone_size: NA; d_call: TRBD1; v_call: TRBV10-1
cdr3_nt: TGTGCCAGCTACATTGCTCAGGGGTCGAACACTGAAGCTTTCTTT; cdr3_aa: CASYIAQGSNTEAFF; j_call: TRBJ1-1; clone_size: NA; d_call: NA; v_call: TRBV6-1
cdr3_nt: TGTGCCATCAGTGAGAACAGGGGCACCGGGGAGCTGTTTTTT; cdr3_aa: CAISENRGTGELFF; j_call: TRBJ2-2; clone_size: once; d_call: TRBD1; v_call: TRBV10-3
cdr3_nt: TGTGCCAGTAGTATAATCACAGCTCTTGGCTACACCTTC; cdr3_aa: CASSIITALGYTF; j_call: TRBJ1-2; clone_size: NA; d_call: NA; v_call: TRBV19
cdr3_nt: TGTGCCTGGAGTGTGGGGGACAGGGCTAATTCACCCCTCCACTTT; cdr3_aa: CAWSVGDRANSPLHF; j_call: TRBJ1-6; clone_size: NA; d_call: TRBD1; v_call: TRBV30
cdr3_nt: TGTGCCAGTTCTAAAGGCAGCGGGAGTGAGACCCAGTACTTC; cdr3_aa: CASSKGSGSETQYF; j_call: TRBJ2-5; clone_size: NA; d_call: TRBD2; v_call: TRBV19
cdr3_nt: TGTGCCAGCAGTTTAGGACAGGGGTACACTGAAGCTTTCTTT; cdr3_aa: CASSLGQGYTEAFF; j_call: TRBJ1-1; clone_size: NA; d_call: TRBD1; v_call: TRBV27
cdr3_nt: TGTGCCAGCAGCCCCGCCTCGACAGGGGTCGACGAGCAGTACTTC; cdr3_aa: CASSPASTGVDEQYF; j_call: TRBJ2-7; clone_size: NA; d_call: TRBD1; v_call: TRBV3-1/TRBV3-2
cdr3_nt: TGTGCCAGCAGCGCGACAGGTATGGGGACCTATGGCTACACCTTC; cdr3_aa: CASSATGMGTYGYTF; j_call: TRBJ1-2; clone_size: NA; d_call: NA; v_call: TRBV7-2
cdr3_nt: TGTGCCAGCAGCATCAGGGGGGACGCGAGCACAGATACGCAGTATTTT; cdr3_aa: CASSIRGDASTDTQYF; j_call: TRBJ2-3; clone_size: once; d_call: NA; v_call: TRBV9
cdr3_nt: TGTGCCATCACCCCGGACAGGTCGGGGGGCTACACCTTC; cdr3_aa: CAITPDRSGGYTF; j_call: TRBJ1-2; clone_size: NA; d_call: TRBD1; v_call: TRBV10-3
cdr3_nt: TGTGCCAGCAGTCCCACCGGGGAAGCTAACTATGGCTACACCTTC; cdr3_aa: CASSPTGEANYGYTF; j_call: TRBJ1-2; clone_size: NA; d_call: NA; v_call: TRBV27
cdr3_nt: TGTGCCAGCAGCTTACCCGGGAGGGAGGGGGAGCTGTTTTTT; cdr3_aa: CASSLPGREGELFF; j_call: TRBJ2-2; clone_size: NA; d_call: TRBD2; v_call: TRBV7-9
cdr3_nt: TGTGCCAGCAGCTTGGGGACAACTGGAAACACCATATATTTT; cdr3_aa: CASSLGTTGNTIYF; j_call: TRBJ1-3; clone_size: NA; d_call: NA; v_call: TRBV5-4
cdr3_nt: TGTGCCAGCAGTTTGTCGACTAGGAGCACAGATACGCAGTATTTT; cdr3_aa: CASSLSTRSTDTQYF; j_call: TRBJ2-3; clone_size: NA; d_call: NA; v_call: TRBV28
cdr3_nt: TGTGCCAGCTCTCCGGACGGACAGGGCAAACTGTTTTTT; cdr3_aa: CASSPDGQGKLFF; j_call: TRBJ1-4; clone_size: few; d_call: TRBD1; v_call: TRBV18
cdr3_nt: TGTGCCAGCTCCGAGGGACTACTCTCTGGAAACACCATATATTTT; cdr3_aa: CASSEGLLSGNTIYF; j_call: TRBJ1-3; clone_size: NA; d_call: NA; v_call: TRBV28
cdr3_nt: TGTGCCAGCAGTTCGGCTTTCTTT; cdr3_aa: CASSSAFF; j_call: TRBJ1-1; clone_size: NA; d_call: NA; v_call: TRBV12-3/TRBV12-4
cdr3_nt: TGTGCCAGCAGCGCCAGACAGGGTTCGTCCCTCCACTTT; cdr3_aa: CASSARQGSSLHF; j_call: TRBJ1-6; clone_size: NA; d_call: TRBD1; v_call: TRBV7-9
cdr3_nt: TGTGCCAGCAGCCCTCGACTGGCTAATGTGGATACGCAGTATTTT; cdr3_aa: CASSPRLANVDTQYF; j_call: TRBJ2-3; clone_size: NA; d_call: NA; v_call: TRBV5-4
cdr3_nt: TGTGCCAGCAGCTTGGAAGGGGGCGGTGGCTATGGCTACACCTTC; cdr3_aa: CASSLEGGGGYGYTF; j_call: TRBJ1-2; clone_size: NA; d_call: TRBD1; v_call: TRBV5-5
cdr3_nt: TGTGCCAGCAGTGAAAGAGGTCAGGGGGCTGAAAAACTGTTTTTT; cdr3_aa: CASSERGQGAEKLFF; j_call: TRBJ1-4; clone_size: NA; d_call: TRBD1; v_call: TRBV2
cdr3_nt: TGTGCCAGTAGTATAAGGAGGCTAGCGGGGGGGTTACGAACAGATACGCAGTATTTT; cdr3_aa: CASSIRRLAGGLRTDTQYF; j_call: TRBJ2-3; clone_size: NA; d_call: TRBD2; v_call: TRBV19
cdr3_nt: TGTGCCAGCAGTTCCGGACAGAAGCGGCCTGAAGCTTTCTTT; cdr3_aa: CASSSGQKRPEAFF; j_call: TRBJ1-1; clone_size: NA; d_call: NA; v_call: TRBV28
cdr3_nt: TGTGCCTGGAGTACTCCGCGAGGGACAGGGAGTTTGAAAAGCTCCTACGAGCAGTACTTC; cdr3_aa: CAWSTPRGTGSLKSSYEQYF; j_call: TRBJ2-7; clone_size: NA; d_call: TRBD1; v_call: TRBV30
cdr3_nt: TGTGCCAGCAGCGGTAGCGGGAGCTACAATGAGCAGTTCTTC; cdr3_aa: CASSGSGSYNEQFF; j_call: TRBJ2-1; clone_size: NA; d_call: TRBD2; v_call: TRBV9
cdr3_nt: TGTGCCAGCACTTCGGTGAGAGGGATGAGGGGCTACACCTTC; cdr3_aa: CASTSVRGMRGYTF; j_call: TRBJ1-2; clone_size: NA; d_call: NA; v_call: TRBV11-2
cdr3_nt: TGCAGCGTTGCCGGGACAGGGGGCAACGAGCAGTACTTC; cdr3_aa: CSVAGTGGNEQYF; j_call: TRBJ2-7; clone_size: NA; d_call: TRBD1; v_call: TRBV29-1
cdr3_nt: TGCGCCAGCAGCCAAGATAGGCTAGCGGGAGGGCAAGAGACCCAGTACTTC; cdr3_aa: CASSQDRLAGGQETQYF; j_call: TRBJ2-5; clone_size: NA; d_call: TRBD2; v_call: TRBV4-1
cdr3_nt: TGCGCCAGCAGACAATATAATGAAAAACTGTTTTTT; cdr3_aa: CASRQYNEKLFF; j_call: TRBJ1-4; clone_size: once; d_call: NA; v_call: TRBV5-1
cdr3_nt: TGTGCCAGCAGCTTAGGACTAGATCCCCGTATGACCCAGTACTTC; cdr3_aa: CASSLGLDPRMTQYF; j_call: TRBJ2-5; clone_size: NA; d_call: NA; v_call: TRBV7-2
cdr3_nt: TGTGCCACCAGTTCCGGGACATACCTTGGATCGGGCGAAAAACTGTTTTTT; cdr3_aa: CATSSGTYLGSGEKLFF; j_call: TRBJ1-4; clone_size: NA; d_call: NA; v_call: TRBV15
cdr3_nt: TGTGCCAGCAGCCGGGGGGAGACTTTCACAGATACGCAGTATTTT; cdr3_aa: CASSRGETFTDTQYF; j_call: TRBJ2-3; clone_size: NA; d_call: TRBD2; v_call: TRBV27
cdr3_nt: TGTGCCAGCAGTTTCCGACGGGAGGGGCCCCAGCATTTT; cdr3_aa: CASSFRREGPQHF; j_call: TRBJ1-5; clone_size: NA; d_call: NA; v_call: TRBV27
cdr3_nt: TGTGCCACCAGTCCCGCTAGGACAGGGCCTTACAACCACTCCTACGAGCAGTACTTC; cdr3_aa: CATSPARTGPYNHSYEQYF; j_call: TRBJ2-7; clone_size: NA; d_call: TRBD1; v_call: TRBV24-1